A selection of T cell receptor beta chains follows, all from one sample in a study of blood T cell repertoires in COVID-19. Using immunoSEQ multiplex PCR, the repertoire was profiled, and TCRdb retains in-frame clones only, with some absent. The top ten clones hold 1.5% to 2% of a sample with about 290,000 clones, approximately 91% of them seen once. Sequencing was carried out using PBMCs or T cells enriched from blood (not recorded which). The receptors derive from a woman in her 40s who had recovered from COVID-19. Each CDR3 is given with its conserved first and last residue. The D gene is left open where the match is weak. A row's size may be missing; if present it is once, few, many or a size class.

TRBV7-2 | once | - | CASSLENGNEQYF
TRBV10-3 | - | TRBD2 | CAISGPGGDEQYF
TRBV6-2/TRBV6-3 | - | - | CASSSRKETQYF
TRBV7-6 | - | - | CASSLIPPGGYQGAFYNEQFF
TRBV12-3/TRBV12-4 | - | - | CASSYRDEKLFF
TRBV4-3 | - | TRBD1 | CASSPRGGTGNTGELFF
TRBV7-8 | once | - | CASSLMGASNQPQHF
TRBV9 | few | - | CASSVGLGLILAHTGELFF
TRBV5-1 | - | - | CASTVLPRTEAFF
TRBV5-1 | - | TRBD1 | CASWGQGSSEAFF
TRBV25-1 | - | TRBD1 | CASSDPGTGLRPLHF
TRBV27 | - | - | CASSLNRNTEAFF
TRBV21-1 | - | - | CASSKGRDRVVGGYTF
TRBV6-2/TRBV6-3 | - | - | CASSYLSNQPQHF
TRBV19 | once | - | CASRPGGLGSQYF
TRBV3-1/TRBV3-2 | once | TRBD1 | CASSLYLDRAQIVTNEKLFF
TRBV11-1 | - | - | CASSRMGQLNTEAFF
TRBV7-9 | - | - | CASSQGANTQYF
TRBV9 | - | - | CASSVGEAQPQHF
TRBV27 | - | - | CASSSQGGGTEAFF
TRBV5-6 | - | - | CASSLPDQPQHF
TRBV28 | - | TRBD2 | CASRGTSGSWEQFF
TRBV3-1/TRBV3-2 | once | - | CASRSGTSYNSPLHF
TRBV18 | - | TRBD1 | CASSHGTAEDTEAFF
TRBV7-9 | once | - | CASSLIEAGELFF
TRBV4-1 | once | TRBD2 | CASSHTGTTKYNEQFF
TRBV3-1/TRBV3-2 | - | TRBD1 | CASSRQGGKKLFF
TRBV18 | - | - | CASSLHARDGYTF
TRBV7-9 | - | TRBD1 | CASSLGDRAYTEAFF
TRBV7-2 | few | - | CASSLRWDSNTGELFF
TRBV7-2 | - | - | CASSPGTPYGYTF
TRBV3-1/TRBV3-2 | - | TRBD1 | CASSLPQGANEKLFF
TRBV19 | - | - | CASTEGEGLPLVF
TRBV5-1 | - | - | CASSLDGGTNQPQHF
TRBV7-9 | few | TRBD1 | CASSLEGQGVRAFF
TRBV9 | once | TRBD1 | CASGQGGDGGSEAFF
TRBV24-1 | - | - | CATSDLLWGTYTRINYGYTF
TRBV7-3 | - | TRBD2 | CASSLTQAGVFEQFF
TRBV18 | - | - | CASSPQGVNTEAFF
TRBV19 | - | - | CASGGRRSYGYTF
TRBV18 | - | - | CASSPELIVHTDTQYF
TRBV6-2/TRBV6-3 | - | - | CASSYDRNQPQHF
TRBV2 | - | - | CASQGGADEQFF
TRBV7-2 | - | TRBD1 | CASSLGGQPYGYTF
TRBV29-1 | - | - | CSVRGEGSGNTIYF
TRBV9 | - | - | CASSVGGGQPQHF
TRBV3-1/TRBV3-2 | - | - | CASSSFSADTQYF
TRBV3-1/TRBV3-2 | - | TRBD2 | CASSQPLTSGGARETQYF
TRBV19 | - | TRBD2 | CASSTRGSGTSGRNEQFF
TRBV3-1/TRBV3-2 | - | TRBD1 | CASSQAARGTEAFF
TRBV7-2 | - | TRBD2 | CASSLALAGDTQYF
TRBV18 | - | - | CASSPGPRDGYTF
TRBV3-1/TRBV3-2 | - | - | CASSQGRGYGYNEQFF